This T cell receptor (beta chain) was sequenced during a study of T cell repertoires in cytomegalovirus infection. Study in general: An indication of both CMV infection and matching HLA type came from public TCR beta signatures.

This CDR3 comprises 11 residues. Germline CDR1 MDHEN, CDR2 SYDVKM. The study's findings and limits: HLA-C-restricted CMV-specific TCR beta clonotypes prevailed in the ex vivo response. Cumulative frequency (of public TCR beta family members) identified carriers of CMV plus the relevant HLA.

Details on this clonotype: Antigen specificity is unknown.

MiXCR, run by TCRdb on the reads, gives a single entry per CDR3 protein. Among roughly 300,000 distinct CDR3 sequences, about 25% were seen once, and the ten largest hold approximately 14%. The sample comprised PBMCs. The TCR was taken from a human donor in good health (CMV status not recorded). Some clones in this sample may be carry-over from other donors' samples. The chain couples TRBV28 to TRBJ2-7, with D hard to call. The DNA of the CDR3 is TGTGTGATCTGGAGCTCCTACGAGCAGTACTTC. It is translated as CVIWSSYEQYF.